A selection of T cell receptor beta chains follows, all from one sample in a study of T cell responses to AZD1222 COVID-19 vaccine. Here immunoSEQ multiplex PCR was the method, and the copy in TCRdb shows in-frame clones only, minus some. The sample carries around 100,000 clones, 86% recorded once. Sequences were derived from peripheral blood, sampled on day 0 of AZD1222 vaccination. The receptors originated from an adult in good health. Both conserved end residues are part of each CDR3. The D gene is left open where the match is weak. Size values are once, few and many counts, or a class for expanded clones, and some rows have none.

>TRBD1|TRBJ2-2|.|TRBV27
CASSLPGQGTGELFF
TGTGCCAGCAGTTTGCCGGGACAGGGGACCGGGGAGCTGTTTTTT
>.|TRBJ1-1|.|TRBV7-2
CASSLLVGSMNTEAFF
TGTGCCAGCAGCTTATTGGTCGGAAGCATGAACACTGAAGCTTTCTTT
>.|TRBJ2-6|.|TRBV9
CASSVDYRPTLGANVLTF
TGTGCCAGCAGCGTAGATTACAGGCCTACTCTGGGGGCCAACGTCCTGACTTTC
>.|TRBJ1-2|.|TRBV7-8
CASSLTGLSGYGYTF
TGTGCCAGCAGCTTAACGGGCCTCTCGGGCTATGGCTACACCTTC
>TRBD2|TRBJ2-2|.|TRBV11-2
CASSLAREVYTGELFF
TGTGCCAGCAGCTTAGCTCGGGAGGTCTACACCGGGGAGCTGTTTTTT
>TRBD1|TRBJ2-7|.|TRBV5-8
CASSLRGTGEQYF
TGTGCCAGCAGCTTGCGGGGGACAGGGGAGCAGTACTTC
>.|TRBJ1-1|.|TRBV18
CASSPSRHRNTEAFF
TGTGCCAGCTCACCATCGAGGCACAGGAACACTGAAGCTTTCTTT
>.|TRBJ1-2|.|TRBV30
CAWSVSNYGYTF
TGTGCCTGGAGTGTCTCTAACTATGGCTACACCTTC
>TRBD2|TRBJ2-7|once|TRBV27
CASSLVGAGGSYEQYF
TGTGCCAGCAGTTTAGTAGGAGCGGGAGGCTCCTACGAGCAGTACTTC
>TRBD2|TRBJ2-7|once|TRBV9
CASSPRGTSENYEQYF
TGTGCCAGCAGCCCTAGGGGGACTAGCGAAAACTACGAGCAGTACTTC
>.|TRBJ1-2|.|TRBV5-1
CASSPRDNYGYTF
TGCGCCAGCAGCCCTCGGGACAACTATGGCTACACCTTC
>TRBD1|TRBJ1-1|.|TRBV5-1
CASSWGEGATEAFF
TGCGCCAGCAGCTGGGGCGAGGGGGCGACTGAAGCTTTCTTT
>.|TRBJ1-4|.|TRBV19
CASSPSGVRNEKLFF
TGTGCCAGTAGTCCCAGCGGGGTACGGAATGAAAAACTGTTTTTT
>.|TRBJ2-1|.|TRBV27
CASRTVAYKKPHNEQFF
TGTGCCAGCAGGACCGTCGCCTATAAGAAACCACACAATGAGCAGTTCTTC
>TRBD1|TRBJ2-2|.|TRBV9
CASSPDIGTANTGELFF
TGTGCCAGCAGCCCCGATATAGGGACAGCGAACACCGGGGAGCTGTTTTTT
>.|TRBJ2-1|.|TRBV7-8
CASSLDRFSYNEQFF
TGTGCCAGCAGCTTAGACCGCTTCTCCTACAATGAGCAGTTCTTC
>.|TRBJ1-2|.|TRBV30
CAWSVRQRTMRGYTF
TGTGCCTGGAGTGTACGGCAGAGAACTATGAGGGGCTACACCTTC
>TRBD1|TRBJ1-2|.|TRBV28
CASSPGTGVQDGYTF
TGTGCCAGCAGTCCGGGGACAGGGGTGCAGGATGGCTACACCTTC
>TRBD1|TRBJ1-1|.|TRBV6-5
CASSLRTGNTEAFF
TGTGCCAGCAGTCTCCGGACAGGGAATACTGAAGCTTTCTTT
>.|TRBJ2-3|.|TRBV3-1/TRBV3-2
CASSQPGSWTDTQYF
TGTGCCAGCAGCCAACCCGGGTCATGGACAGATACGCAGTATTTT
>TRBD2|TRBJ2-1|.|TRBV7-3
CASSLSTSGRGEQFF
TGTGCCAGCAGCTTATCGACTAGCGGGAGGGGTGAGCAGTTCTTC
>.|TRBJ2-1|.|TRBV5-4
CASSLAGDSYNEQFF
TGTGCCAGCAGCTTGGCCGGTGATTCCTACAATGAGCAGTTCTTC
>.|TRBJ1-1|.|TRBV20-1
CSSPESTEAFF
TGCAGTTCCCCCGAGAGCACTGAAGCTTTCTTT
>.|TRBJ1-2|.|TRBV5-1
CASSPGTHGYTF
TGCGCCAGCAGTCCCGGGACACATGGCTACACCTTC
>TRBD1|TRBJ1-3|.|TRBV7-9
CASSWQGASGNTIYF
TGTGCCAGCAGCTGGCAGGGGGCTAGTGGAAACACCATATATTTT
>.|TRBJ1-2|.|TRBV19
CASTQVYGYTF
TGTGCCAGTACCCAGGTCTATGGCTACACCTTC
>.|TRBJ2-7|.|TRBV28
CASSGAGYEQYF
TGTGCCAGCTCTGGGGCGGGTTACGAGCAGTACTTC
>TRBD2|TRBJ2-1|few|TRBV9
CASSVVAGLSSYNEQFF
TGTGCCAGCAGCGTAGTAGCGGGCCTCAGCTCCTACAATGAGCAGTTCTTC
>TRBD2|TRBJ2-2|.|TRBV15
CATSEGGSGKVGELFF
TGTGCCACCAGCGAGGGGGGTAGCGGGAAAGTCGGGGAGCTGTTTTTT
>TRBD2|TRBJ2-6|.|TRBV19
CASMSSGRGVDVLTF
TGTGCCAGTATGAGTAGCGGGAGGGGGGTCGACGTCCTGACTTTC
>.|TRBJ2-7|.|TRBV6-5
CASRNFVGEQYF
TGTGCCAGCAGGAACTTCGTGGGCGAGCAGTACTTC
>.|TRBJ1-2|.|TRBV9
CASSVAVGNYGYTF
TGTGCCAGCAGCGTAGCTGTGGGGAACTATGGCTACACCTTC
>.|TRBJ1-1|.|TRBV6-5
CASSYRGETEAFF
TGTGCCAGCAGTTACAGAGGTGAGACTGAAGCTTTCTTT
>.|TRBJ1-1|.|TRBV29-1
CSVWDSYTEAFF
TGCAGCGTTTGGGACTCCTACACTGAAGCTTTCTTT
>.|TRBJ2-7|.|TRBV27
CASSPTSPYEQYF
TGTGCCAGCAGTCCCACGTCGCCCTACGAGCAGTACTTC
>.|TRBJ2-5|.|TRBV5-1
CASSLPTYQTIYQETQYF
TGCGCCAGCAGCTTACCGACGTACCAAACCATATACCAAGAGACCCAGTACTTC
>TRBD2|TRBJ2-3|.|TRBV30
CAWSASGTSTDTQYF
TGTGCCTGGAGTGCTAGCGGAACTAGCACAGATACGCAGTATTTT
>.|TRBJ1-1|.|TRBV11-2
CASSLVFGGARTEAFF
TGTGCCAGCAGCTTAGTTTTCGGGGGGGCGCGAACTGAAGCTTTCTTT
>.|TRBJ1-5|.|TRBV2
CASMRSENNQPQHF
TGTGCCAGCATGCGTAGCGAGAACAATCAGCCCCAGCATTTT
>.|TRBJ1-5|.|TRBV2
CASSERTESNQPQHF
TGTGCCAGCAGCGAACGGACAGAGAGCAATCAGCCCCAGCATTTT
>.|TRBJ2-7|.|TRBV11-3
CASSLGPSYEQYF
TGTGCCAGCAGCTTAGGTCCATCCTACGAGCAGTACTTC
>.|TRBJ1-5|.|TRBV6-2/TRBV6-3
CASSYSGLSSNQPQHF
TGTGCCAGCAGTTACTCAGGACTATCTAGCAATCAGCCCCAGCATTTT
>TRBD1|TRBJ1-1|.|TRBV20-1
CRPWDREKAFF
TGCAGACCCTGGGACAGGGAGAAAGCTTTCTTT
>TRBD1|TRBJ2-7|.|TRBV5-1
CASSLESQGAFEQYF
TGCGCCAGCAGCTTGGAATCTCAGGGGGCATTCGAGCAGTACTTC
>TRBD1|TRBJ1-1|.|TRBV18
CASLSGQGVHTEAFF
TGTGCCAGCTTATCGGGACAGGGTGTTCACACTGAAGCTTTCTTT
>.|TRBJ2-1|once|TRBV19
CASSIEGGYNEQFF
TGTGCCAGTAGTATCGAGGGGGGTTACAATGAGCAGTTCTTC
>.|TRBJ1-4|.|TRBV27
CASSPAGGLGEKLFF
TGTGCCAGCAGTCCCGCCGGGGGACTGGGGGAAAAACTGTTTTTT
>TRBD1|TRBJ1-2|.|TRBV6-2/TRBV6-3
CASSKDRLYRNDGYTF
TGTGCCAGCAGTAAGGACAGGCTTTACAGGAACGATGGCTACACCTTC
>.|TRBJ1-1|.|TRBV9
CASSLTGRGDTEAFF
TGTGCCAGCAGCCTCACAGGGAGAGGGGACACTGAAGCTTTCTTT
>TRBD1|TRBJ1-2|few|TRBV28
CASSSPAEGAYGYTF
TGTGCCAGCAGTTCCCCCGCCGAGGGGGCTTATGGCTACACCTTC
>.|TRBJ1-2|.|TRBV19
CASSAQSGGYTF
TGTGCCAGTAGTGCGCAGTCGGGTGGCTACACCTTC
>TRBD1|TRBJ1-6|few|TRBV27
CASSLGTGGSPLHF
TGTGCCAGCAGTCTAGGGACAGGGGGCTCACCCCTCCACTTT
>TRBD1|TRBJ2-5|.|TRBV6-6
CASSPSHRGEETQYF
TGTGCCAGCAGTCCCTCCCACAGGGGGGAGGAGACCCAGTACTTC
>.|TRBJ2-7|.|TRBV19
CASSGGQNYEQYF
TGTGCCAGTAGCGGGGGACAGAACTACGAGCAGTACTTC
>.|TRBJ1-2|once|TRBV30
CAWSVFFGYGYTF
TGTGCCTGGAGTGTATTTTTTGGCTATGGCTACACCTTC
>TRBD1|TRBJ1-1|.|TRBV19
CASSMTGGMNTEAFF
TGTGCCAGTAGTATGACAGGGGGCATGAACACTGAAGCTTTCTTT